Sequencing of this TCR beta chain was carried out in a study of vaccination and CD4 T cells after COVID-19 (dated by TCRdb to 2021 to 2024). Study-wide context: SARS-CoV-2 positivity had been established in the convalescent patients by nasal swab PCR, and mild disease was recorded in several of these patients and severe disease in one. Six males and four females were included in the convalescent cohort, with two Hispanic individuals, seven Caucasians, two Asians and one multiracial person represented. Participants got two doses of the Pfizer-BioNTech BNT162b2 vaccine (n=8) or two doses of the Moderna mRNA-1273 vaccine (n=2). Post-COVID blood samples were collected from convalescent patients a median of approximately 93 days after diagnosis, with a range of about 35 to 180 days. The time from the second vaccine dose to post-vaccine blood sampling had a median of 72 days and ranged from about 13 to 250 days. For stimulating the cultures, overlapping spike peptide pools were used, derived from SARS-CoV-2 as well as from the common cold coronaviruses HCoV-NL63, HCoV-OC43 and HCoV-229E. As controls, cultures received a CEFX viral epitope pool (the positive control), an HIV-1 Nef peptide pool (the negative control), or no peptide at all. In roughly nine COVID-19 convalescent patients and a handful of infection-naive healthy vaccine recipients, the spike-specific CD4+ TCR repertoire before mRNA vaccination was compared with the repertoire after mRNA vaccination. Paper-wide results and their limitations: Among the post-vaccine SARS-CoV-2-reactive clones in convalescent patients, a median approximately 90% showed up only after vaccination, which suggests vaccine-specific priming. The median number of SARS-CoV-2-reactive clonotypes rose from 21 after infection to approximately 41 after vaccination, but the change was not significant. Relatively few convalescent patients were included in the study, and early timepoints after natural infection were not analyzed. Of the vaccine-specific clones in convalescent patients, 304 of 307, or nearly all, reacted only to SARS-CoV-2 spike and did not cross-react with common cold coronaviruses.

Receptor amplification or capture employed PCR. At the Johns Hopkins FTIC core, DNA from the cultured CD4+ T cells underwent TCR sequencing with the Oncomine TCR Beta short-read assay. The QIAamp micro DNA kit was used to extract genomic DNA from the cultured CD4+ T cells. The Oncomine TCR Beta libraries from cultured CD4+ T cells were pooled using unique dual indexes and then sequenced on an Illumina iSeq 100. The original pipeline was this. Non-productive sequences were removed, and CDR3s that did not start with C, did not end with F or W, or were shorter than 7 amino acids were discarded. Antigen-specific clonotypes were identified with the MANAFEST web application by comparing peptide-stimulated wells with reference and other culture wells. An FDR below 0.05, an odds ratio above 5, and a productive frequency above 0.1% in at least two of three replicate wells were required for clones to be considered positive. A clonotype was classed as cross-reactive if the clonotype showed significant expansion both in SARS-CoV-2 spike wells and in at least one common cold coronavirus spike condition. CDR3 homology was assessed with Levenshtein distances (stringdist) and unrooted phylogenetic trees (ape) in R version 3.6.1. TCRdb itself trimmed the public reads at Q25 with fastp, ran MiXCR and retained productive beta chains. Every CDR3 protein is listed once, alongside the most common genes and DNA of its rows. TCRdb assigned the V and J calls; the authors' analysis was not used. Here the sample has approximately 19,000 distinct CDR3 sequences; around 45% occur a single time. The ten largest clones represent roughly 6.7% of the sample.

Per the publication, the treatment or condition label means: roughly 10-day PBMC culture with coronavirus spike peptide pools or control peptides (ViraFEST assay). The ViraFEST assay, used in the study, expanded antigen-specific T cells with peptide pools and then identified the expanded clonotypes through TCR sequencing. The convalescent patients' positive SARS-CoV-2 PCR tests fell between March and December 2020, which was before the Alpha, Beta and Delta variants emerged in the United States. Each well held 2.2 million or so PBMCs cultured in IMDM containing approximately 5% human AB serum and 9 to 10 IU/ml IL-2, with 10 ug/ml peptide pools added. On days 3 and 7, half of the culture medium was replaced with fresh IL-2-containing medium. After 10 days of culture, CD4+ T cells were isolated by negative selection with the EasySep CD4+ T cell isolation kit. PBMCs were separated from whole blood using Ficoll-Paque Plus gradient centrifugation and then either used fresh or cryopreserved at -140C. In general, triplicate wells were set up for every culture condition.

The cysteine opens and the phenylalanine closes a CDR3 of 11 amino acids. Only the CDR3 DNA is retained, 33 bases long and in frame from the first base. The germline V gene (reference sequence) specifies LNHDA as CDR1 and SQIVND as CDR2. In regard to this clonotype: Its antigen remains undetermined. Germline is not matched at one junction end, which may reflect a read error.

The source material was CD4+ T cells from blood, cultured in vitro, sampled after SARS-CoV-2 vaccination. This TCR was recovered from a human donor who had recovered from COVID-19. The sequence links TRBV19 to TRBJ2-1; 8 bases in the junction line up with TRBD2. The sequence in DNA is TGTGCCAGTAGTATGGGGGGGACTAGTTCCTTC. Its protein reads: CASSMGGTSSF.